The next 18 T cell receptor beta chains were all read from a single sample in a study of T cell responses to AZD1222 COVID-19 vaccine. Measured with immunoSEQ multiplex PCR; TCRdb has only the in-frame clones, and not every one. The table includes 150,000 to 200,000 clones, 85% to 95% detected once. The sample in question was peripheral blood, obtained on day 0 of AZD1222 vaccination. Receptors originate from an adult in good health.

CDR3 DNA: TGTGCCAGCAGCCTTTATGGTGCTAACTATGGCTACACCTTC. Residues: CASSLYGANYGYTF. The V call is TRBV7-2, the J call TRBJ1-2; D unclear. Germline V gene data show CDR1 as SGHTA and CDR2 as FQGNSA. This CDR3 has 14 residues. Deletions cut 5 bases from V and 0 bases from J, with 10 bases between.

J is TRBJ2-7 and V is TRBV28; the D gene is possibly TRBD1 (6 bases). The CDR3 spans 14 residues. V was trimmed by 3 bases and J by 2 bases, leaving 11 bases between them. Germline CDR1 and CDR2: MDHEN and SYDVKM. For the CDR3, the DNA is TGTGCCAGCAGTTTTTCTGAGGGGGCCTACGAGCAGTACGTC. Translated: CASSFSEGAYEQYV.

CDR3 amino acids: CASRLVPSGRIDTQYF. CDR3 nucleotide sequence: TGTGCAAGTCGCTTAGTGCCTAGCGGGAGGATAGATACGCAGTATTTT. The chain uses TRBV12-2 and TRBJ2-3; TRBD2, as called in the table, went unchecked against the DNA. TRBV12-2 constitutes a pseudogene. The CDR3 spans 16 residues.

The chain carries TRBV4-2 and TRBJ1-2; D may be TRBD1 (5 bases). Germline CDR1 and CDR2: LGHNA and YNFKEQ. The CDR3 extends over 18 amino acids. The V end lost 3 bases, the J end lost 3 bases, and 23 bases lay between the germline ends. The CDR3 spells CASSQTRGETLLHYGYTF. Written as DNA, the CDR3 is TGTGCCAGCAGCCAGACCCGGGGGGAAACCCTTCTTCACTATGGCTACACCTTC.

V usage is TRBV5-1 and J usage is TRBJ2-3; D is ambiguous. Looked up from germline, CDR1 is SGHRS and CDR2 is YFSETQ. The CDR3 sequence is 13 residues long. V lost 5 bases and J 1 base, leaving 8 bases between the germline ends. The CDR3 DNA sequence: TGCGCCAGCAGTCTGTGGGGCACAGATACGCAGTATTTT. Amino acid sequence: CASSLWGTDTQYF.

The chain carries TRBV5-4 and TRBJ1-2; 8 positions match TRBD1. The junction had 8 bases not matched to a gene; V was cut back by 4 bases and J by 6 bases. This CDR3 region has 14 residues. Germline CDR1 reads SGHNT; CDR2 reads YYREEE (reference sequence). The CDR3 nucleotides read TGTGCCAGCAGCCTCGACAGGGGAGACGATGGCTACACCTTC. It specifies CASSLDRGDDGYTF.

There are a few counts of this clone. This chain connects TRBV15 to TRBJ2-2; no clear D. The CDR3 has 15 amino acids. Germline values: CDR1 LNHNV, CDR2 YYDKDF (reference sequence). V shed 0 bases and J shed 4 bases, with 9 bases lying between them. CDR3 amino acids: CATSRDRLPTGELFF. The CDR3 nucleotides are TGTGCCACCAGCAGAGATCGGTTGCCCACCGGGGAGCTGTTTTTT.

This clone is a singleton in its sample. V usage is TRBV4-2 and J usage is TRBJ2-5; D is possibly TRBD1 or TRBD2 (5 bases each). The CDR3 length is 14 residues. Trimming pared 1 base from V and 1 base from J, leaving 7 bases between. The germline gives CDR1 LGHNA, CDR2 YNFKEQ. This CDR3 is CASSQGGAQETQYF. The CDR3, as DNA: TGTGCCAGCAGCCAAGGAGGGGCCCAAGAGACCCAGTACTTC.

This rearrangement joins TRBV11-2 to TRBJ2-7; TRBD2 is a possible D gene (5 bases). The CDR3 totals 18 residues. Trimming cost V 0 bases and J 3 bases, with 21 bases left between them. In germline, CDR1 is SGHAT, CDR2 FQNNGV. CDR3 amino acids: CASSLDPARAALVYEQYF. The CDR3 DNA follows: TGTGCCAGCAGCTTAGATCCAGCTCGAGCGGCCCTTGTCTACGAGCAGTACTTC.

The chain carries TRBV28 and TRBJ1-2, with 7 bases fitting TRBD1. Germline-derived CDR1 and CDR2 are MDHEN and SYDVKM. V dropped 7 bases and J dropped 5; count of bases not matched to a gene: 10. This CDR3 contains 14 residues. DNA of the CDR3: TGTGCCAGCACTAGACCACAGGGGTATTATGGCTACACCTTC. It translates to CASTRPQGYYGYTF.

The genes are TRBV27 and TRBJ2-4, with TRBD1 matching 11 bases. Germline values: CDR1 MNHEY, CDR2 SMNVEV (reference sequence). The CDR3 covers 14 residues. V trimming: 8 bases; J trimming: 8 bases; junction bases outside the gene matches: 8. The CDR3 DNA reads TGTGCCAGCTGGACAGGGGGCCCGTTTGACATTCAGTACTTC. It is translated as CASWTGGPFDIQYF.

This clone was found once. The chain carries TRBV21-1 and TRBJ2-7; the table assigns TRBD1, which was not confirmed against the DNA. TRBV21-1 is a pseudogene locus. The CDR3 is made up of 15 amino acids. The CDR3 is CASSVRDRVSYEQYV. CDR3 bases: TGTGCCAGCAGCGTCCGGGACAGGGTGTCCTACGAGCAGTACGTC.

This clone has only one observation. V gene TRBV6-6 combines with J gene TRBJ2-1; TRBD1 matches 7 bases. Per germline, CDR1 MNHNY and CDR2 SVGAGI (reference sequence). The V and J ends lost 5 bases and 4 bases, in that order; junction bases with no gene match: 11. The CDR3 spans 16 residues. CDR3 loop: CASSRDRDGIYNEQFF. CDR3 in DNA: TGTGCCAGCAGTCGAGACAGGGACGGAATTTACAATGAGCAGTTCTTC.

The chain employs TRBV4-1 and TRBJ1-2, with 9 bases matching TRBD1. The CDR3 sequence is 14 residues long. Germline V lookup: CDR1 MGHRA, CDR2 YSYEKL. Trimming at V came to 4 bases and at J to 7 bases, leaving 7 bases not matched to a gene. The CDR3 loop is CASSPPGTGSGYTF. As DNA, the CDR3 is TGCGCCAGCAGCCCGCCCGGGACAGGGTCTGGCTACACCTTC.

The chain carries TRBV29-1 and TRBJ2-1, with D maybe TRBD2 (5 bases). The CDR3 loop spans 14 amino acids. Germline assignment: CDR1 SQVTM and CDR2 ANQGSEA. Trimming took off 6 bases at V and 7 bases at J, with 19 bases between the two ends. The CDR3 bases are TGCAGCGTCCTTCCCATTCTGACGGGGAATGAGCAGTTCTTC. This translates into CSVLPILTGNEQFF.

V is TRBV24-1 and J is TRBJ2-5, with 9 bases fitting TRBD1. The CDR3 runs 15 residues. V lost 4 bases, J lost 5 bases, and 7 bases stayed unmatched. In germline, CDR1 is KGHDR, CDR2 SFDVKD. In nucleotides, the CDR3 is TGTGCCACCAGTGACAAGGGACAGGGTGAGGAGACCCAGTACTTC. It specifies CATSDKGQGEETQYF.

The CDR3 is CASSYQRQGRNGYTF. CDR3 DNA sequence: TGTGCCAGCAGTTACCAACGACAGGGTCGCAATGGCTACACCTTC. The chain carries TRBV6-5 and TRBJ1-2; TRBD1 matches 7 bases. The germline gives CDR1 MNHEY, CDR2 SVGAGI. The trim removed 2 bases at V and 6 bases at J, leaving 9 bases unmatched. The CDR3 has 15 residues.

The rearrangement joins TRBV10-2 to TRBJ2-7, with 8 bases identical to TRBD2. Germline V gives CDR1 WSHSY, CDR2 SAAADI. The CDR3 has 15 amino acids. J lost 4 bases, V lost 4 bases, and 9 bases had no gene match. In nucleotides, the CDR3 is TGCGCCAGCAGTGCACGGACTAGCAGAAATTACGAGCAGTACTTC. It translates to CASSARTSRNYEQYF.